Listed below are T cell receptor beta chains from one sample, sequenced in a study of technical replicates of blood from several donors. The protocol was immunoSEQ multiplex PCR, while the TCRdb copy is restricted to in-frame clones and leaves out a portion. Here the sample spans roughly 9,900 clones, roughly 94% being singletons. The sample comprised PBMCs. These receptors were collected from a human donor in good health. Each CDR3 is given with its conserved first and last residue. The D gene is left open where the match is weak. Where a row states a size, it is once, few, many or the class of an expanded clone; other rows omit it.

d_call,j_call,clone_size,v_call,cdr3_length,cdr3_nt,cdr3_aa
TRBD2,TRBJ2-1,-,TRBV27,15,TGTGCCAGCAGTTTCCGGGAGGGCCTAGTATACGCGCAGTTCTTC,CASSFREGLVYAQFF
TRBD1,TRBJ2-7,-,TRBV7-6,12,TGTGCCAGCAGCTCAACAGGGGGCGAGCAGTACTTC,CASSSTGGEQYF
TRBD2,TRBJ2-1,-,TRBV10-2,15,TGCGCCAGCAGGGCCCTAGCGGGTACCTATGATGAGCAGTTCTTC,CASRALAGTYDEQFF
-,TRBJ2-2,-,TRBV5-6,14,TGTGCCAGCAGCTTGGCAGGGAACACCGGGGAGCTGTTTTTT,CASSLAGNTGELFF
-,TRBJ1-3,-,TRBV28,14,TGTGCCAGCAGTGACGGGAGTCGGGGAAACACCATATATTTT,CASSDGSRGNTIYF
TRBD1,TRBJ1-2,-,TRBV28,16,TGTGCCAGCATTCCTCCGTCCCTGACAGGGTCAAATGGCTACACCTTC,CASIPPSLTGSNGYTF
TRBD1,TRBJ2-7,-,TRBV19,15,TGTGCCAGTAGCCCCGGGACAGGGAGCTCCTACGAGCAGTACTTC,CASSPGTGSSYEQYF
-,TRBJ2-1,-,TRBV28,15,TGTGCCAGCAGTTTATGGTCGAGAATGCACAATGAGCAGTTCTTC,CASSLWSRMHNEQFF
-,TRBJ2-1,-,TRBV5-1,15,TGCGCCAGCAGCAAAACCCCGGGGTCCTACAATGAGCAGTTCTTC,CASSKTPGSYNEQFF
TRBD1,TRBJ1-1,-,TRBV7-8,15,TGTGCCAGCAGCCACACGGACAGGATGAACACTGAAGCTTTCTTT,CASSHTDRMNTEAFF
-,TRBJ1-1,-,TRBV6-1,17,TGTGCCAGCAGTGAAACGGCGTTGGGCACCCTGAACACTGAAGCTTTCTTT,CASSETALGTLNTEAFF
TRBD1,TRBJ2-2,-,TRBV10-2,15,TGCGCCAGCAGTACAGGGGGCTCGAACACCGGGGAGCTGTTTTTT,CASSTGGSNTGELFF
TRBD2,TRBJ2-3,once,TRBV5-1,16,TGCGCCAGCAGCTTGGTGGCTAGCGGGAGCACAGATACGCAGTATTTT,CASSLVASGSTDTQYF
TRBD1,TRBJ2-5,-,TRBV7-9,14,TGTGCCAGCGCTTTGATAGGGACAGAAGAGACCCAGTACTTC,CASALIGTEETQYF
TRBD1,TRBJ2-3,-,TRBV7-8,18,TGTGCCAGCAGCTTAGCACAGGGGGCGAACCCCCGCACAGATACGCAGTATTTT,CASSLAQGANPRTDTQYF
-,TRBJ1-5,-,TRBV9,14,TGTGCCAGCAGCGAGGGGGGGAGAAATCAGCCCCAGCATTTT,CASSEGGRNQPQHF
TRBD2,TRBJ2-7,-,TRBV27,16,TGTGCCAGCAGTTTGATTAGGACTAGCGGGAACTACGAGCAGTACTTC,CASSLIRTSGNYEQYF
TRBD1,TRBJ1-5,-,TRBV6-1,15,TGTGCCAGCACCCTGGACAGGAGTAACAATCAGCCCCAGCATTTT,CASTLDRSNNQPQHF
TRBD1,TRBJ2-2,-,TRBV18,16,TGTGCCAGCTCACCAAGGCAGGGGGCGGACACCGGGGAGCTGTTTTTT,CASSPRQGADTGELFF
-,TRBJ1-5,-,TRBV5-8,14,TGTGCCAGCAGCTTCCGACAGCTTGATCAGCCCCAGCATTTT,CASSFRQLDQPQHF
-,TRBJ2-7,few,TRBV10-3,14,TGTGCCATCAAAACCGGGACTTTTTCCTACGAGCAGTACTTC,CAIKTGTFSYEQYF
TRBD2,TRBJ2-2,-,TRBV6-1,15,TGTGCCAGCAGTGAAGCTAGCGGGAGCACCGGGGAGCTGTTTTTT,CASSEASGSTGELFF
TRBD2,TRBJ2-3,-,TRBV9,17,TGTGCCAGCAGCGTAGGGGCTAGCGGGACTAGCACAGATACGCAGTATTTT,CASSVGASGTSTDTQYF
-,TRBJ2-5,-,TRBV5-1,14,TGCGCCAGCAGCTTGAGCCCGAGCAGGGAGACCCAGTACTTC,CASSLSPSRETQYF
-,TRBJ2-7,-,TRBV2,15,TGTGCCAGCAGGGGTGTTAGCGGAGCCCTGGGGGAGCAGTACTTC,CASRGVSGALGEQYF
-,TRBJ2-7,-,TRBV6-6,14,TGTGCCAGCAGGCCTCCTGAGAGCTCCTACGAGCAGTACTTC,CASRPPESSYEQYF
TRBD1,TRBJ2-7,few,TRBV4-1,13,TGCGCCAGCAGCCAGGGACAGGGCGACGAGCAGTACTTC,CASSQGQGDEQYF
TRBD1,TRBJ1-2,-,TRBV28,15,TGTGCCAGCAGTTTATCCGGGACAGGGTACTATGGCTACACCTTC,CASSLSGTGYYGYTF
-,TRBJ2-2,-,TRBV5-1,16,TGCGCCAGCAGCTTGGCCAGGGAAGGGGGTGCCGGGGAGCTGTTTTTT,CASSLAREGGAGELFF